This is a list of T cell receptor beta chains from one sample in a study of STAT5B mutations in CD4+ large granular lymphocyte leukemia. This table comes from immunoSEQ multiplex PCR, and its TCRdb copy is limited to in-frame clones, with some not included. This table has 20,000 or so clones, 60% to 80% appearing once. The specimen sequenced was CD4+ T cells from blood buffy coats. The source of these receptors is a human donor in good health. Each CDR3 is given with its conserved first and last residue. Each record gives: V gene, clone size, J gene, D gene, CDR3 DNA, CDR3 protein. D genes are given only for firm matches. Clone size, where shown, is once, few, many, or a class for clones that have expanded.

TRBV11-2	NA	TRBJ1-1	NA	TGTGCCAGCAGCTTAGCAATGGGTTTGAACACTGAAGCTTTCTTT	CASSLAMGLNTEAFF
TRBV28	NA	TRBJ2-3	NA	TGTGCCAGCAGTTTTCGGGCCGAAGATACGCAGTATTTT	CASSFRAEDTQYF
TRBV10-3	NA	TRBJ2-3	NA	TGTGCCATCAATAACAGGGCTTACACAGATACGCAGTATTTT	CAINNRAYTDTQYF
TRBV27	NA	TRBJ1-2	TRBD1	TGTGCCAGCAGTTTAGACAGGGGTTATGGCTACACCTTC	CASSLDRGYGYTF
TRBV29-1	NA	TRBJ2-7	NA	TGCAGCGTGGCGACCCTTGGAGGGACATACGAGCAGTACTTC	CSVATLGGTYEQYF
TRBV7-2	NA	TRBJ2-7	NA	TGTGCCAGCAGCTTCCGCCGGAGGGGGGCAGATGAGCAGTACTTC	CASSFRRRGADEQYF
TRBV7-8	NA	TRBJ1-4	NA	TGTGCCAGCAGTACAAGTAGGGGTTTGGATGAAAAACTGTTTTTT	CASSTSRGLDEKLFF
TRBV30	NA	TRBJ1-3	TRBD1	TGTGCCTGGAGCCAACGACAGGGCTCCGGGGACACCATATATTTT	CAWSQRQGSGDTIYF
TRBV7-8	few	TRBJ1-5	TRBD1	TGTGCCAGCAGCATGACAGGGAGGGAGGATCAGCCCCAGCATTTT	CASSMTGREDQPQHF
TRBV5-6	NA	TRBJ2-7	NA	TGTGCCAGCTTTAGCTCCGCGGGGCGAAGGAGCTCCTACGAGCAGTACTTC	CASFSSAGRRSSYEQYF
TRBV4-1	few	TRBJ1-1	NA	TGCGCCAGCAGCCTAATATCACAGGACACTGAAGCTTTCTTT	CASSLISQDTEAFF
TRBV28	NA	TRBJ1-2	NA	TGTGCCAGCAGAGTAATCGGGGATCCTTTCCACTATGGCTACACCTTC	CASRVIGDPFHYGYTF
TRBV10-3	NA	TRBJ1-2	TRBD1	TGTGCCATCGGGAAACAGGGGCCCTATGGCTACACCTTC	CAIGKQGPYGYTF
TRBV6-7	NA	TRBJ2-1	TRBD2	TGTGCCAGCAGTCCAGGGACTAGCGGGAGTTTGGATGAGCAGTTCTTC	CASSPGTSGSLDEQFF
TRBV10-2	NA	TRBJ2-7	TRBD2	TGCGCCAGCAGCCGACTAGCGGGAGGAACTCAAAGCAGCTACGAGCAGTACTTC	CASSRLAGGTQSSYEQYF
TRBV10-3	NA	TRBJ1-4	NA	TGTGCCTTCCGGCTTGAAAAACTGTTTTTT	CAFRLEKLFF
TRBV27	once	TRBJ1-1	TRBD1	TGTGCCAGCAGTTTAAATGCCCGGAGGGGGCGCGACACTGAAGCTTTCTTT	CASSLNARRGRDTEAFF
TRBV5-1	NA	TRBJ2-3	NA	TGCGCCAGCAGCTTGGTAGCAGAGGGCACAGATACGCAGTATTTT	CASSLVAEGTDTQYF
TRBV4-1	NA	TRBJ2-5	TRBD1	TGCGCCAGCAGCCAAGGGGTGACAACAGGGGCGGGAGAGACCCAGTACTTC	CASSQGVTTGAGETQYF
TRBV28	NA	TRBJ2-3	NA	TGTGCCAGCAGTTTAGACCCCCTTGTAGATACGCAGTATTTT	CASSLDPLVDTQYF
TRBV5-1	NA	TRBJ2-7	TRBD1	TGCGCCAGTAAACAGGGACAGGGGGCTGCCGAGCAGTACTTC	CASKQGQGAAEQYF
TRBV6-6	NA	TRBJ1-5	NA	TGTGCCGGCAGTTCCGACAGTCGTAGGCAGCCCCAGCATTTT	CAGSSDSRRQPQHF
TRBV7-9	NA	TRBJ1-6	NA	TGTGCCAGCAGCCAAACCGGCGGTTCACCCCTCCACTTT	CASSQTGGSPLHF
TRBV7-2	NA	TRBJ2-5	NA	TGTGCCAGCAGCTTTCGGGAGACCCAGTACTTC	CASSFRETQYF
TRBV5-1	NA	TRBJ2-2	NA	TGCGCCAGCAGCTTGGGTGGAAACACCGGGGAGCTGTTTTTT	CASSLGGNTGELFF
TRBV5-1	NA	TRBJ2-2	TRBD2	TGCGCCAGCAGCTTTGGACTGGGGGGACTAGCGGGTTCTACCGGGGAGCTGTTTTTT	CASSFGLGGLAGSTGELFF
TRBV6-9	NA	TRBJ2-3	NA	TGTGCCAGCAGTTACCCGGGGACGAATCCATTAGATACGCAGTATTTT	CASSYPGTNPLDTQYF
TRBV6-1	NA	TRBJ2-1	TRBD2	TGTGCCAGCAGTGAAATGGTAGCGGGGCACAATGAGCAGTTCTTC	CASSEMVAGHNEQFF
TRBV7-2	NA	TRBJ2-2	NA	TGTGCCAGCAGCTTAGAAGTGGGGACCGGGGAGCTGTTTTTT	CASSLEVGTGELFF
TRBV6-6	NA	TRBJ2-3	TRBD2	TGTGCCAGCAGTCCGCGACTAGCGGGAGAACATACGCAGTATTTT	CASSPRLAGEHTQYF
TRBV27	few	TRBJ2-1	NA	TGTGCCAGCAGGTCGACCGGGAAATGGCAGTTCTTC	CASRSTGKWQFF
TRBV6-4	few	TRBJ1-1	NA	TGTGCCAGCAGTGTTTGGGTGAACACTGAAGCTTTCTTT	CASSVWVNTEAFF
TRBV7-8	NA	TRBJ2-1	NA	TGTGCCAGCAGCTTAGGCCCCGACAATGAGCAGTTCTTC	CASSLGPDNEQFF
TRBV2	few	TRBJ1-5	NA	TGTGCCAGCAGCGAGGACGCAAATAGCAATCAGCCCCAGCATTTT	CASSEDANSNQPQHF
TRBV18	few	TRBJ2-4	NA	TGTGCCAGCTCACCATTAGGACAGTCTCGCATAACTCAGTACTTC	CASSPLGQSRITQYF
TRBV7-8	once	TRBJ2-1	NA	TGTGCCAGCAGCGGAGGTGGCGCCTACAATGAGCAGTTCTTC	CASSGGGAYNEQFF
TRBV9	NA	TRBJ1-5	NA	TGTGCCAGCAGCGTAGGGCCAGGGGATTTTAGCAATCAGCCCCAGCATTTT	CASSVGPGDFSNQPQHF
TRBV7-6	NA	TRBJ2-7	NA	TGTGCCAGCAGCCTGAACACCTACGAGCAGTACTTC	CASSLNTYEQYF
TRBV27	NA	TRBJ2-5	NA	TGTGCCAGCAGTTTATCTAGGGGAGAGACCCAGTACTTC	CASSLSRGETQYF
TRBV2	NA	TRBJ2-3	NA	TGTGCCAGCAGATACGGTTCCACAGATACGCAGTATTTT	CASRYGSTDTQYF
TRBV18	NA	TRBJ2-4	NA	TGTGCCAGCTCACCACAGGACGTCAAAAACATTCAGTACTTC	CASSPQDVKNIQYF
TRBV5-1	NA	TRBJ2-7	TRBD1	TGCGCCAGCGCAGACGGGACAGGGGGCACCACCTACGAGCAGTACTTC	CASADGTGGTTYEQYF
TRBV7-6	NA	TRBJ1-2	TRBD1	TGTGCCAGCAGCCCAGGACAGGGGGTTAATGGCTACACCTTC	CASSPGQGVNGYTF
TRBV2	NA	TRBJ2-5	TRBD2	TGTGCCAGCAGGGCAGCTTTAGCGGGAGCAGAGACCCAGTACTTC	CASRAALAGAETQYF
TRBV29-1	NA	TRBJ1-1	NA	TGCAGCGTTGGGGAGTTTGAAGCTTTCTTT	CSVGEFEAFF
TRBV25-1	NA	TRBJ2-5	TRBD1	TGTGCCAGCAGTGAATGGCGGGCAGGGGGAACCCAGTACTTC	CASSEWRAGGTQYF
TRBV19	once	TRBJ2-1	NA	TGTGCCAGTAGGACAAGCGGGTACTCCTACAATGAGCAGTTCTTC	CASRTSGYSYNEQFF
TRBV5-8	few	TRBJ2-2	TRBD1	TGTGCCAGCAGCGTAGGGACAGGGGTTAACACCGGGGAGCTGTTTTTT	CASSVGTGVNTGELFF
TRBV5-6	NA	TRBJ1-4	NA	TGTGCCAGCAGCTACTTTGACAGCCTTACTAATGAAAAACTGTTTTTT	CASSYFDSLTNEKLFF
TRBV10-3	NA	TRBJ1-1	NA	TGTGCCATCAGTAAACAGGTGTGGAACACTGAAGCTTTCTTT	CAISKQVWNTEAFF
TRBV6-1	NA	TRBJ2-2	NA	TGTGCCAGCAGTGAGACGCGCACCGGGGAGCTGTTTTTT	CASSETRTGELFF
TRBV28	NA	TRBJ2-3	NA	TGTGCCAGCAGTTTAGGGGCAAGCACAGATACGCAGTATTTT	CASSLGASTDTQYF
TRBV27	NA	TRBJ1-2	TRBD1	TGTGCCAGCAGCCTAGGTCCTTGGGGTGGGACAGGGAGTGACTACACCTTC	CASSLGPWGGTGSDYTF
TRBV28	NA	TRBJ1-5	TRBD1	TGTGCCAGCAGTACCCAGGACAGGGGGGACAATCAGCCCCAGCATTTT	CASSTQDRGDNQPQHF
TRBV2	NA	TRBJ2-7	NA	TGTGCCAGCAGTTCTGACAGGAGCTCCTACGAGCAGTACTTC	CASSSDRSSYEQYF